These 28 T cell receptor beta chains share one sample of origin, sequenced in a study of blood T cell repertoires in COVID-19. Clones were sequenced by immunoSEQ multiplex PCR, and TCRdb holds only the in-frame ones, with some missing. The sample shows some 150,000 clones, 84% of them seen only once. The sample taken for sequencing was peripheral blood. These TCRs come from a man aged 35 to 55 who had recovered from COVID-19.

V gene TRBV7-2 combines with J gene TRBJ1-1, with TRBD1 as a possible D gene (5 bases). This CDR3 is 13 amino acids long. CDR1 is SGHTA and CDR2 is FQGNSA in the germline V gene. The V and J ends lost 1 base and 6 bases respectively, with 9 bases between them. As DNA, the CDR3 is TGTGCCAGCAGCTTAGGGGGGGGTCCTGAAGCTTTCTTT. As protein: CASSLGGGPEAFF.

The chain has TRBV7-6 and TRBJ2-5, with TRBD2 matching over 8 bases. Germline CDR1 SGHVS, CDR2 FNYEAQ. V dropped 5 bases and J dropped 7; count of bases not matched to a gene: 6. The CDR3 covers 13 residues. CDR3 DNA: TGTGCCAGCAGCAGTAGCGGGGCTGGGACCCAGTACTTC. Amino acids: CASSSSGAGTQYF.

V and J are TRBV19 and TRBJ2-6, with D perhaps TRBD1 (5 bases). The germline gives CDR1 LNHDA, CDR2 SQIVND (reference sequence). Trimming cost V 3 bases and J 2 bases, with 8 bases left between them. The CDR3 loop spans 15 amino acids. The DNA of the CDR3 is TGTGCCAGTAGTATGATGACAGCTGGGGCCAACGTCCTGACTTTC. This gives the protein CASSMMTAGANVLTF. Supplemented by reference TRBV19 and TRBJ2-6, the full variable domain reads DGGITQSPKYLFRKEGQNVTLSCEQNLNHDAMYWYRQDPGQGLRLIYYSQIVNDFQKGDIAEGYSVSREKKESFPLTVTSAQKNPTAFYLCASSMMTAGANVLTFGAGSRLTVL.

The genes are TRBV2 and TRBJ2-1; the D is unclear. This CDR3 is 11 amino acids long. Germline V lookup: CDR1 SNHLY, CDR2 FYNNEI. Trimming stripped 7 bases from V and 4 bases from J, with 5 bases between. CDR3 loop: CASTQYNEQFF. CDR3 nucleotides: TGTGCCAGCACCCAGTACAATGAGCAGTTCTTC.

This clone was found a few times. The V call is TRBV6-5, the J call TRBJ1-1, with 7 bases fitting TRBD1. CDR3 length equals 15 residues. Germline values: CDR1 MNHEY, CDR2 SVGAGI. V shed 6 bases and J 2 bases; nucleotides not matched to a gene: 9. CDR3 bases: TGTGCCAGCAGCACCTCGACAGGGCCAAACACTGAAGCTTTCTTT. Translated, it gives CASSTSTGPNTEAFF.

Here the CDR3 reads CASSESYGSGRADTQYF. In DNA, the CDR3 is TGTGCCAGCAGTGAATCTTACGGGAGCGGGAGGGCGGATACGCAGTATTTT. The chain recombines TRBV6-1 with TRBJ2-3, with 10 positions matching TRBD2. The CDR3 runs to 17 residues. After removal of 2 bases from V and 6 bases from J, the junction contained 11 bases not matched to a gene. Per germline, CDR1 MNHNS and CDR2 SASEGT.

The chain links TRBV3-1 (or the pseudogene TRBV3-2) to TRBJ2-3; unclear D gene. The germline gives CDR1 LGHDT, CDR2 YNNKEL (reference sequence). This CDR3 has 15 amino acids. Deletions cut 0 bases from V and 6 bases from J, with 13 bases between. The CDR3 loop reads CASSQDLWSMDTQYF. In DNA, the CDR3 is TGTGCCAGCAGCCAAGATCTCTGGAGTATGGATACGCAGTATTTT.

This clone came up once. The chain combines TRBV6-6 with TRBJ1-2; tentative D call: TRBD1 (5 bases). This CDR3 contains 14 residues. Germline V gene sequence: CDR1 MNHNY, CDR2 SVGAGI (reference sequence). Trimming removed 4 bases from V and 6 bases from J, with 15 bases in between. CDR3 sequence reads: CASSLSSGNDGYTF. The CDR3 region has the DNA TGTGCCAGCAGTTTGAGTTCAGGGAACGATGGCTACACCTTC.

The chain employs TRBV11-3 and TRBJ2-5, with 8 bases matching TRBD1. The CDR3 has 13 residues. V shed 6 bases and J 6 bases; nucleotides not matched to a gene: 6. Germline loops: CDR1 SGHNT, CDR2 YENEEA. The CDR3 protein is CASSAGGGKTQYF. As DNA, the CDR3 is TGTGCCAGCAGTGCAGGGGGCGGCAAGACCCAGTACTTC.

The DNA of the CDR3 is TGTGCCAGCAGGGAGGGCGAATTCAATGAGCAGTTCTTC. Translated, it gives CASREGEFNEQFF. The chain links TRBV12-3 or TRBV12-4 to TRBJ2-1; possibly TRBD2 for D (6 bases). V lost 6 bases, J lost 6 bases, and 12 bases lay in between. The CDR3 is made up of 13 amino acids.

The chain employs TRBV4-1 and TRBJ1-4; 7 bases match TRBD1. Trimming took 0 bases from V and 7 from J; bases not matched to a gene: 11. The CDR3 has 17 amino acids. The germline V gene has CDR1 MGHRA and CDR2 YSYEKL. The CDR3 nucleotides are TGCGCCAGCAGCCAAGAAGGGGGGAAGGCAGGGGGTGAAAAACTGTTTTTT. Translated, it gives CASSQEGGKAGGEKLFF.

The V call is TRBV15, the J call TRBJ2-4, with 9 bases fitting TRBD1. CDR3 length: 18 amino acids. Germline V gene sequence: CDR1 LNHNV, CDR2 YYDKDF (reference sequence). Trimming at V came to 2 bases and at J to 3 bases, leaving 11 bases not matched to a gene. The chain's CDR3 is CATSRTAPGQGGKNIQYF. In DNA form, the CDR3 reads TGTGCCACCAGCAGAACAGCTCCGGGACAGGGAGGCAAAAACATTCAGTACTTC.

The V call is TRBV7-9, the J call TRBJ2-5; 8 positions agree with TRBD2. The CDR3 spans 16 residues. Germline V gene lookup returns CDR1 SEHNR and CDR2 FQNEAQ (reference sequence). V shed 5 bases and J 5 bases; nucleotides not matched to a gene: 13. The CDR3 spells CASSLKGAGVDETQYF. The CDR3, as DNA: TGTGCCAGCAGCCTGAAAGGAGCGGGAGTGGATGAGACCCAGTACTTC.

The rearrangement joins TRBV6-1 to TRBJ2-3, with 9 bases fitting TRBD2. The germline CDR1 and CDR2 sequences are MNHNS and SASEGT. This CDR3 comprises 15 residues. V lost 5 bases, J lost 4 bases, and 7 bases stayed unmatched. CDR3 protein: CASSHSGRGSDTQYF. CDR3 DNA: TGTGCCAGCAGTCATAGCGGGAGAGGTTCAGATACGCAGTATTTT.

This chain joins TRBV7-2 and TRBJ2-1; D remains ambiguous. CDR1 and CDR2 from the germline V gene are SGHTA and FQGNSA. V was clipped by 3 bases and J by 10 bases, with 13 bases between them. The CDR3 spans 13 residues. CDR3 loop: CASSFGHKFEQFF. The CDR3 nucleotides are TGTGCCAGCAGCTTTGGTCACAAATTCGAGCAGTTCTTC.

This chain links TRBV27 with TRBJ1-1, with 9 nucleotides matching TRBD1. The CDR3 loop spans 13 amino acids. The germline V gene encodes CDR1 MNHEY and CDR2 SMNVEV (reference sequence). V gave up 6 bases and J gave up 1 base; unmatched junction bases: 0. DNA for the CDR3: TGTGCCAGCAGGGGACAGGGGAACACTGAAGCTTTCTTT. Translation gives CASRGQGNTEAFF.

This chain joins TRBV4-1 and TRBJ1-2; TRBD1 aligns across 7 bases. The CDR3 extends over 18 amino acids. Germline CDR1 is MGHRA and CDR2 is YSYEKL. Losses at the gene ends were 1 base for V and 1 base for J; bases not matched to a gene: 12. The CDR3 DNA is TGCGCCAGCAGCCAAGGGCTGCGGGGACAGAGATTTAACTATGGCTACACCTTC. Translated, it gives CASSQGLRGQRFNYGYTF.

This chain connects TRBV24-1 to TRBJ2-3; 8 bases fit TRBD1. The germline CDR1 and CDR2 sequences are KGHDR and SFDVKD. After removal of 2 bases from V and 0 bases from J, the junction contained 3 bases not matched to a gene. There are 16 residues in the CDR3. The chain's CDR3 is CATSDSGTGSTDTQYF. CDR3 DNA sequence: TGTGCCACCAGTGATTCGGGGACAGGAAGCACAGATACGCAGTATTTT.

Only one count was recorded for this clone. Germline and junction disagree at one end, which may indicate a read error. The chain couples TRBV27 to TRBJ1-1; 7 bases fit TRBD1. The CDR3 is 13 amino acids. Per germline, CDR1 MNHEY and CDR2 SMNVEV (reference sequence). The CDR3 spells CASSLSLGQAAFF. CDR3 nucleotides: TGTGCCAGCAGTCTATCGTTAGGACAGGCGGCTTTCTTT.

The CDR3 sequence is CASSLMRDTEAFF. The DNA for the CDR3 is TGTGCCAGCAGCTTAATGAGGGACACTGAAGCTTTCTTT. J is TRBJ1-1 and V is TRBV5-8; unclear D gene. Trimming shortened V by 2 bases and J by 3 bases, and 8 bases separated the two germline ends. The CDR3 has 13 amino acids. Germline-derived CDR1 and CDR2 are SGHTS and YDEGEE.

The gene calls are TRBV6-5 and TRBJ1-2; D perhaps matches TRBD1 (5 bases). Between the trimmed V and J ends, which lost 7 bases and 6 bases, there was a span of 18 bases. The CDR3 extends over 14 amino acids. Germline values: CDR1 MNHEY, CDR2 SVGAGI. The CDR3 nucleotides are TGTGCCAGCATTCCGGCAGGGCAGAATAATGGCTACACCTTC. Residues: CASIPAGQNNGYTF.

The gene calls are TRBV5-1 and TRBJ2-3, with D possibly being TRBD2 (6 bases). Trimming took off 4 bases at V and 5 bases at J, with 11 bases between the two ends. The CDR3 consists of 13 residues. The V gene's germline CDR1 is SGHRS and CDR2 YFSETQ. CDR3 amino acids: CASSRTTRDTQYF. In nucleotides, the CDR3 is TGCGCCAGCAGCCGAACGACTAGAGATACGCAGTATTTT. Combining the CDR3 with reference TRBV5-1 and TRBJ2-3 gives the whole variable domain KAGVTQTPRYLIKTRGQQVTLSCSPISGHRSVSWYQQTPGQGLQFLFEYFSETQRNKGNFPGRFSGRQFSNSRSEMNVSTLELGDSALYLCASSRTTRDTQYFGPGTRLTVL.

The genes are TRBV7-9 and TRBJ2-1; 7 bases are a match to TRBD1. V shed 5 bases, J shed 5 bases, and the junction held 9 bases outside the gene matches. In germline, CDR1 is SEHNR, CDR2 FQNEAQ (reference sequence). CDR3 size: 15 residues. CDR3 amino acids: CASSPAGTANNEQFF. For the CDR3, the DNA is TGTGCCAGCAGCCCCGCCGGGACAGCAAACAATGAGCAGTTCTTC.

The chain recombines TRBV29-1 with TRBJ2-3; tentative D call: TRBD1 (6 bases). Trimming pared 6 bases from V and 6 bases from J, leaving 7 bases between. Germline V CDR1 and CDR2: SQVTM, ANQGSEA. The CDR3 has 10 residues. In nucleotides, the CDR3 is TGCAGCGTACAGGGTGATACGCAGTATTTT. It is translated as CSVQGDTQYF.

This sequence joins TRBV7-8 and TRBJ2-7; D is possibly TRBD2 (6 bases). V was trimmed by 4 bases and J by 6 bases, leaving 10 bases between them. CDR1 is SGHVS and CDR2 is FQNEAQ in the germline V gene. This CDR3 has 12 amino acids. CDR3 coding DNA: TGTGCCAGCAGCTCGGGAGTCCTCGAGCAGTACTTC. Residues: CASSSGVLEQYF. The whole variable domain, remainder taken from reference TRBV7-8 and TRBJ2-7, is GAGVSQSPRYKVAKRGQDVALRCDPISGHVSLFWYQQALGQGPEFLTYFQNEAQLDKSGLPSDRFFAERPEGSVSTLKIQRTQQEDSAVYLCASSSGVLEQYFGPGTRLTVT.

This clone was seen a single time. The V and J genes are TRBV29-1 and TRBJ1-2, with D maybe TRBD1 (5 bases). CDR3 length equals 15 residues. Per germline, CDR1 SQVTM and CDR2 ANQGSEA. V lost 4 bases and J 0 bases, leaving 15 bases between the germline ends. CDR3 in amino acids: CSVGAGGQTNYGYTF. For the CDR3, the DNA is TGCAGCGTTGGGGCAGGCGGACAAACTAACTATGGCTACACCTTC.

V gene TRBV7-3 combines with J gene TRBJ2-5, with D perhaps TRBD2 (5 bases). CDR1 is SGHTA, CDR2 FQGTGA, per germline. Trimming pared 5 bases from V and 2 bases from J, leaving 9 bases between. This CDR3 is built from 13 residues. CDR3 protein: CASSLGGQETQYF. CDR3 DNA: TGTGCCAGCAGCCTCGGCGGGCAAGAGACCCAGTACTTC.

The chain couples TRBV10-3 to TRBJ2-2, with TRBD1 as a possible D gene (6 bases). There are 15 residues in the CDR3. V was pared by 6 bases and J by 5 bases, with 16 bases between. Looked up from germline, CDR1 is ENHRY and CDR2 is SYGVKD. This CDR3 reads CAISHTGIRTGELFF. The CDR3 DNA follows: TGTGCCATCAGCCATACAGGGATAAGGACCGGGGAGCTGTTTTTT.